This TCR beta chain stems from a study of cytomegalovirus exposure and HLA in healthy donors. Study findings and constraints: Reportedly, diagnosis of cytomegalovirus status by the classifier showed high specificity and sensitivity. The study recorded 150 to 200 TCR beta chains that were cytomegalovirus-associated.

Assay used: immunoSEQ multiplex PCR; TCRdb lists only in-frame clones, some missing. The sample has roughly 100,000 clones; approximately 95% are singletons. A note on this clone: Its antigen is not known.

Germline V gene lookup returns CDR1 SGHRS and CDR2 YFSETQ. The CDR3 is made up of 14 amino acids. V was shortened by 5 bases and J by 2 bases, with 13 bases between the two germline ends. The chain employs TRBV5-1 and TRBJ2-5; perhaps TRBD1 as D (6 bases). The sequenced sample was PBMCs. The sequence derives from a woman aged 18-30 years in good health and CMV-seronegative. The CDR3 protein is CASRIGTPQETQYF. Written as DNA, the CDR3 is TGCGCCAGCAGAATCGGGACACCACAAGAGACCCAGTACTTC.